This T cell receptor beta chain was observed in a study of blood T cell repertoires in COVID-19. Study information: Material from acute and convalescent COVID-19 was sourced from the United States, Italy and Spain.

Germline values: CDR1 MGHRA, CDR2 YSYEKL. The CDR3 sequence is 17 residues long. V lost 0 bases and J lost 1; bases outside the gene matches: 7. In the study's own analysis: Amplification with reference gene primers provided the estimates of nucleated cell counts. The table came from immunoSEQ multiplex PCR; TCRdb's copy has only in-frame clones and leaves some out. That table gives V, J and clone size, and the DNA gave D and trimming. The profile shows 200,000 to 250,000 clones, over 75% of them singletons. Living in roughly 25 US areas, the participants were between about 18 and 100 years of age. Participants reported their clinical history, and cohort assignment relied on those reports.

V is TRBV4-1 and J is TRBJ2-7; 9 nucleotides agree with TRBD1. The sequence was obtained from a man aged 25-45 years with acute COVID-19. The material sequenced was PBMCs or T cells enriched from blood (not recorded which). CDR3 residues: CASSQERVGQGSYEQYF. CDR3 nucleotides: TGCGCCAGCAGCCAAGAGAGAGTGGGACAGGGATCCTACGAGCAGTACTTC.